This is a list of T cell receptor beta chains from one sample in a study of T cell responses to AZD1222 COVID-19 vaccine. This table comes from immunoSEQ multiplex PCR, and its TCRdb copy is limited to in-frame clones, with some not included. Here the sample spans around 150,000 clones, about 87% being singletons. The material was peripheral blood, obtained on day 0 of AZD1222 vaccination. Receptors were obtained from an adult in good health. CDR3s include the opening cysteine and the closing phenylalanine or tryptophan. The D gene is left open where the match is weak. Size values are once, few and many counts, or a class for expanded clones, and some rows have none.

V gene	clone size	D gene	J gene	CDR3 protein	CDR3 DNA
TRBV23-1	NA	TRBD2	TRBJ2-3	CASSPVHPTRTSGRYTQYF	TGCGCCAGCAGCCCCGTCCACCCGACCCGGACTAGCGGGAGATATACGCAGTATTTT
TRBV12-3/TRBV12-4	NA	NA	TRBJ1-1	CASSLVGTEAFF	TGTGCCAGCAGTTTGGTGGGCACTGAAGCTTTCTTT
TRBV4-2	NA	TRBD2	TRBJ2-1	CASSQGGTSGSYNEQFF	TGTGCCAGCAGCCAAGGAGGGACTAGCGGGTCCTACAATGAGCAGTTCTTC
TRBV24-1	NA	TRBD1	TRBJ2-3	CAVGQGGDTQYF	TGTGCCGTCGGACAGGGCGGAGATACGCAGTATTTT
TRBV7-3	NA	NA	TRBJ1-1	CASSLYVGLEAFF	TGTGCCAGCAGCCTTTACGTGGGACTTGAAGCTTTCTTT
TRBV6-5	NA	NA	TRBJ1-3	CASMSGFSGNTIYF	TGTGCCAGCATGTCAGGGTTTTCTGGAAACACCATATATTTT
TRBV6-5	NA	TRBD1	TRBJ2-1	CASSYSGQVFNEQFF	TGTGCCAGCAGTTACTCCGGACAGGTGTTCAATGAGCAGTTCTTC
TRBV27	NA	TRBD1	TRBJ1-1	CASSLGQGALYGEAFF	TGTGCCAGCAGTTTAGGACAGGGGGCGCTGTATGGTGAAGCTTTCTTT
TRBV7-2	NA	NA	TRBJ2-5	CASSLKQGETQYF	TGTGCCAGCAGCTTAAAACAGGGAGAGACCCAGTACTTC
TRBV28	NA	NA	TRBJ1-2	CASRPWTENYGYTF	TGTGCCAGCAGACCCTGGACAGAGAACTATGGCTACACCTTC
TRBV6-1	NA	TRBD1	TRBJ2-1	CASSATQGWAYNEQFF	TGTGCCAGCAGTGCAACACAGGGGTGGGCCTACAATGAGCAGTTCTTC
TRBV11-3	NA	TRBD2	TRBJ2-5	CASTLGGSTETQYF	TGTGCCAGCACCCTGGGAGGGAGCACGGAGACCCAGTACTTC
TRBV10-3	NA	TRBD1	TRBJ1-5	CAISDPRTGTFSNQPQHF	TGTGCCATCAGTGACCCTAGGACAGGGACCTTTAGCAATCAGCCCCAGCATTTT
TRBV27	NA	TRBD1	TRBJ1-6	CASSLLGGGENSPLHF	TGTGCCAGCAGTTTATTGGGAGGGGGCGAAAATTCACCCCTCCACTTT
TRBV7-2	once	NA	TRBJ1-1	CASSTPGTWTEAFF	TGTGCCAGCAGCACTCCCGGGACTTGGACTGAAGCTTTCTTT
TRBV9	NA	NA	TRBJ2-7	CASSVEEGINEQYF	TGTGCCAGCAGCGTAGAAGAAGGGATCAACGAGCAGTACTTC
TRBV5-4	NA	NA	TRBJ2-2	CASSSDSQNTGELFF	TGTGCCAGCAGCTCGGACAGCCAGAACACCGGGGAGCTGTTTTTT
TRBV30	NA	NA	TRBJ2-2	CAWRTRQTGELFF	TGTGCCTGGAGGACAAGACAGACCGGGGAGCTGTTTTTT
TRBV7-2	NA	TRBD2	TRBJ2-4	CASSLTSGKAKNIQYF	TGTGCCAGCAGCTTGACTAGCGGCAAAGCCAAAAACATTCAGTACTTC
TRBV6-2/TRBV6-3	NA	NA	TRBJ1-3	CASSLRQYPSGNTIYF	TGTGCCAGCAGTCTCCGACAGTATCCCTCTGGAAACACCATATATTTT
TRBV6-5	NA	NA	TRBJ1-5	CASTLGSNQPQHF	TGTGCCAGCACTCTGGGGAGCAATCAGCCCCAGCATTTT
TRBV5-4	NA	NA	TRBJ1-1	CASSLAGQNTEAFF	TGTGCCAGCAGCTTGGCCGGCCAGAACACTGAAGCTTTCTTT
TRBV6-4	once	NA	TRBJ2-1	CATSPAGSPNEQFF	TGTGCCACCTCCCCGGCGGGCAGTCCTAATGAGCAGTTCTTC
TRBV9	NA	NA	TRBJ2-1	CASRETGTPTGEQFF	TGTGCCAGCAGGGAAACCGGGACTCCTACAGGGGAGCAGTTCTTC
TRBV28	NA	NA	TRBJ1-1	CASLLNTEAFF	TGTGCCAGCTTGTTGAACACTGAAGCTTTCTTT
TRBV29-1	NA	NA	TRBJ1-2	CSVDRGPYGYTF	TGCAGCGTTGATCGGGGGCCATATGGCTACACCTTC
TRBV28	NA	NA	TRBJ1-4	CASSPPGFVEKLFF	TGTGCCAGCAGCCCGCCAGGGTTTGTTGAAAAACTGTTTTTT
TRBV7-9	NA	TRBD1	TRBJ2-7	CASSLEWRTGVGEQYF	TGTGCCAGCAGCTTAGAGTGGCGGACAGGGGTAGGCGAGCAGTACTTC
TRBV5-6	NA	TRBD1	TRBJ2-4	CASSADRASQYF	TGTGCCAGCAGCGCGGACAGGGCCAGTCAGTACTTC
TRBV27	NA	NA	TRBJ1-1	CASSLSVNTEAFF	TGTGCCAGCAGTTTATCTGTGAACACTGAAGCTTTCTTT
TRBV5-8	NA	NA	TRBJ1-2	CASSFAHSGRGGVGYTF	TGTGCCAGCAGCTTTGCCCACTCTGGCAGGGGTGGAGTTGGCTACACCTTC
TRBV5-4	NA	NA	TRBJ1-1	CASSGGGIEAFF	TGTGCCAGCAGTGGGGGTGGAATAGAAGCTTTCTTT
TRBV6-5	few	NA	TRBJ1-1	CASSYSILGSTTAFF	TGTGCCAGCAGTTACTCGATCCTTGGGAGTACGACAGCTTTCTTT
TRBV7-2	NA	NA	TRBJ1-2	CASSFQAGANYGYTF	TGTGCCAGCAGCTTCCAGGCAGGGGCTAACTATGGCTACACCTTC
TRBV10-3	NA	NA	TRBJ1-2	CAIRESWGGYTF	TGTGCCATCAGGGAATCGTGGGGGGGCTACACCTTC
TRBV27	NA	NA	TRBJ2-1	CASSLSRVGSEQFF	TGTGCCAGCAGTTTATCCAGGGTGGGCAGTGAGCAGTTCTTC
TRBV14	NA	NA	TRBJ2-3	CASSQVGGWSTDTQYF	TGTGCCAGCAGCCAAGTAGGGGGGTGGAGCACAGATACGCAGTATTTT
TRBV29-1	NA	NA	TRBJ2-5	CSAPGGSQETQYF	TGCAGCGCCCCCGGTGGCAGTCAAGAGACCCAGTACTTC
TRBV5-4	NA	NA	TRBJ2-1	CASSTGLTYNEQFF	TGTGCCAGCAGCACCGGACTCACCTACAATGAGCAGTTCTTC
TRBV15	NA	TRBD2	TRBJ2-1	CATSATSGRAGSPGEQFF	TGTGCCACCAGCGCGACTAGCGGGAGGGCCGGTTCTCCGGGGGAGCAGTTCTTC
TRBV4-2	NA	TRBD1	TRBJ1-4	CASSDLTGSEKLFF	TGTGCCAGCAGCGACTTGACAGGGAGTGAAAAACTGTTTTTT
TRBV11-3	NA	TRBD2	TRBJ2-1	CASSLGLAGTTYNEQFF	TGTGCCAGCAGCTTAGGACTAGCGGGCACCACCTACAATGAGCAGTTCTTC
TRBV6-5	NA	NA	TRBJ2-7	CASKDSAYEQYF	TGTGCCAGCAAGGACAGTGCCTACGAGCAGTACTTC
TRBV6-4	NA	NA	TRBJ1-5	CASLLAQNQPQHF	TGTGCCAGCCTCCTCGCGCAGAATCAGCCCCAGCATTTT
TRBV7-8	NA	NA	TRBJ1-4	CASSRTGTTNEKLFF	TGTGCCAGCAGCCGAACAGGGACAACTAATGAAAAACTGTTTTTT
TRBV5-5	NA	NA	TRBJ1-1	CASSSSTGKTEAFF	TGTGCCAGCAGTTCTAGCACAGGGAAGACTGAAGCTTTCTTT
TRBV7-2	NA	NA	TRBJ1-2	CASSSPPDSNYGYTF	TGTGCCAGCAGCTCACCGCCCGATTCCAACTATGGCTACACCTTC
TRBV29-1	NA	NA	TRBJ2-1	CSVDRVSYNEQFF	TGCAGCGTTGACAGGGTCTCCTACAATGAGCAGTTCTTC
TRBV19	NA	TRBD2	TRBJ2-1	CASRPTSGKINNEQFF	TGTGCCAGTAGGCCGACTAGCGGGAAAATAAATAATGAGCAGTTCTTC
TRBV3-1/TRBV3-2	NA	NA	TRBJ2-5	CASATWSETQYF	TGTGCCAGCGCCACGTGGTCCGAGACCCAGTACTTC